The 27 T cell receptor beta chains given below trace back to one sample, sequenced in a study of CD8+ T cells in alopecia areata. As the sequencing template, cDNA was produced by extracting RNA and reverse transcribing it. Sequencing was performed with immunoSEQ multiplex PCR; in TCRdb, only in-frame clones are kept and a portion is missing. The top ten hold 2.8% of the sample, which has some 110,000 clones, 55% to 80% seen once. Input material: CD4+ T cells sorted from blood. Every receptor here comes from a human donor in good health.

With regard to this clone: The identical CDR3 is also encoded by other nucleotide sequences in the sample. This chain links TRBV29-1 with TRBJ1-2; 8 bases fit TRBD1. Losses at the gene ends were 6 bases for V and 0 bases for J; bases not matched to a gene: 3. The CDR3 is 13 residues long. Germline loops: CDR1 SQVTM, CDR2 ANQGSEA. The CDR3 nucleotides are TGCAGCGTAGGACAGGGTGCTAACTATGGCTACACCTTC. Its translation: CSVGQGANYGYTF.

In DNA, the CDR3 is TGCAGTGCTAGAGATCAGAAGTGGCAGTTCTTC. Amino acid sequence: CSARDQKWQFF. The chain combines TRBV20-1 with TRBJ2-1; D ambiguous. The CDR3 totals 11 residues. V lost 0 bases and J 12 bases, leaving 9 bases between the germline ends. Germline V CDR1 and CDR2: DFQATT, SNEGSKA (reference sequence).

The V call is TRBV30, the J call TRBJ2-4; no reliable D call. Trimming cost V 2 bases and J 1 base, with 3 bases left between them. The CDR3 is 12 amino acids. Looked up from germline, CDR1 is GTSNPN and CDR2 is SVGIG (reference sequence). The CDR3 sequence is CAWSTAKNIQYF. CDR3 in DNA: TGTGCCTGGAGTACGGCCAAAAACATTCAGTACTTC.

The gene calls are TRBV19 and TRBJ1-5; TRBD1 matches 7 bases. Germline V gene lookup returns CDR1 LNHDA and CDR2 SQIVND (reference sequence). J gave up 6 bases and V 10 bases, and 12 bases lay outside the gene matches. The CDR3 loop spans 14 amino acids. DNA of the CDR3: TGTGCCACCGGAGGCGGACAGGTGACTCAGCCCCAGCATTTT. The encoded protein is CATGGGQVTQPQHF.

The chain couples TRBV25-1 to TRBJ2-7; D possibly corresponds to TRBD1 (6 bases). Looked up from germline, CDR1 is MGHDK and CDR2 is SYGVNS. The CDR3 consists of 12 residues. V was clipped by 7 bases and J by 3 bases, with 10 bases between them. CDR3 nucleotides: TGTGCCAGCACGGACAGAAGCTACGAGCAGTACTTC. Translating gives CASTDRSYEQYF.

In its sample, this clone was seen once. This rearrangement joins TRBV2 to TRBJ2-5; D not certain. Germline CDR1 reads SNHLY; CDR2 reads FYNNEI. With 1 base removed from V and 5 bases from J, the gap between germline ends came to 8 bases. This CDR3 has 13 residues. Here the CDR3 DNA reads TGTGCCAGCAGTGAAGAAGGTTTGGAGACCCAGTACTTC. Amino acid sequence: CASSEEGLETQYF.

The chain links TRBV30 to TRBJ2-7; the D is unclear. The length of the CDR3 is 13 residues. CDR1 and CDR2 (germline): GTSNPN, SVGIG (reference sequence). V gave up 2 bases and J gave up 5 bases, with 13 bases separating them. The CDR3 loop reads CAWSYLTVNEQYF. CDR3 nucleotide sequence: TGTGCCTGGAGTTATCTGACCGTGAACGAGCAGTACTTC.

The J gene is TRBJ2-3, the V gene TRBV7-8, with D tentatively TRBD2 (8 bases). Germline V CDR1 and CDR2: SGHVS, FQNEAQ. There are 17 residues in the CDR3. The V and J ends lost 1 base and 3 bases respectively, with 17 bases between them. The CDR3, as DNA: TGTGCCAGCAGCTTAGGCGTAGCGGGACAGACGACAGATACGCAGTATTTT. Amino acid sequence: CASSLGVAGQTTDTQYF. The variable domain in full, with the rest retrieved from reference TRBV7-8 and TRBJ2-3, is GAGVSQSPRYKVAKRGQDVALRCDPISGHVSLFWYQQALGQGPEFLTYFQNEAQLDKSGLPSDRFFAERPEGSVSTLKIQRTQQEDSAVYLCASSLGVAGQTTDTQYFGPGTRLTVL.

This clone has more than one count but fewer than ten. The chain is built from TRBV30 and TRBJ1-1; unclear D gene. Germline V gene lookup returns CDR1 GTSNPN and CDR2 SVGIG (reference sequence). Between the trimmed V and J ends, which lost 6 bases and 1 base, there was a span of 6 bases. The CDR3 has 11 amino acids. DNA of the CDR3: TGTGCCTGTATGCGGAACACTGAAGCTTTCTTT. Translation: CACMRNTEAFF.

This chain joins TRBV4-2 and TRBJ2-3; 9 bases are shared with TRBD1. Per the germline V gene, CDR1 is LGHNA and CDR2 is YNFKEQ. After removal of 3 bases from V and 5 bases from J, the junction contained 9 bases not matched to a gene. There are 16 residues in the CDR3. The chain's CDR3 is CASSHSQGQGGDTQYF. The CDR3 nucleotides read TGTGCCAGCAGCCATTCACAGGGACAGGGTGGAGATACGCAGTATTTT.

This clone was found once. The chain links TRBV4-2 to TRBJ2-1; 8 bases map to TRBD2. This CDR3 is built from 15 residues. Germline V gene sequence: CDR1 LGHNA, CDR2 YNFKEQ. V trimming: 0 bases; J trimming: 4 bases; junction bases outside the gene matches: 2. As DNA, the CDR3 is TGTGCCAGCAGCCAAGAACTAGCGGAGTACAATGAGCAGTTCTTC. This gives the protein CASSQELAEYNEQFF.

V usage is TRBV7-2 and J usage is TRBJ2-7; 7 positions match TRBD1. The CDR3 runs to 13 residues. Trimming removed 5 bases from V and 4 bases from J; junction bases left unmatched: 5. Per the germline V gene, CDR1 is SGHTA and CDR2 is FQGNSA. The CDR3 protein is CASSPMTGYEQYF. CDR3 DNA: TGTGCCAGCAGCCCGATGACAGGGTACGAGCAGTACTTC.

V is TRBV5-1 and J is TRBJ2-2; D possibly corresponds to TRBD1 (6 bases). Trimming took 4 bases from V and 3 from J, leaving 10 bases between them. Germline V CDR1 and CDR2: SGHRS, YFSETQ. The CDR3 length is 14 residues. CDR3 amino acids: CASSPDSYTGELFF. The DNA for the CDR3 is TGCGCCAGCAGCCCGGACAGTTACACCGGGGAGCTGTTTTTT.

The chain carries TRBV29-1 and TRBJ1-3; 9 nucleotides match TRBD1. The germline V gene has CDR1 SQVTM and CDR2 ANQGSEA. This CDR3 is 16 amino acids long. V dropped 7 bases and J dropped 0; count of bases not matched to a gene: 10. The CDR3 coding sequence is TGCAGCGCCGCCGGAGGACAGGGGATCTCTGGAAACACCATATATTTT. It yields the protein CSAAGGQGISGNTIYF. Drawing the rest from reference TRBV29-1 and TRBJ1-3, the complete variable domain is SAVISQKPSRDICQRGTSLTIQCQVDSQVTMMFWYRQQPGQSLTLIATANQGSEATYESGFVIDKFPISRPNLTFSTLTVSNMSPEDSSIYLCSAAGGQGISGNTIYFGEGSWLTVV.

This rearrangement joins TRBV25-1 to TRBJ2-5; 8 nucleotides align to TRBD1. This CDR3 spans 14 amino acids. Germline CDR1 MGHDK, CDR2 SYGVNS. The J segment lost 4 bases and the V segment lost 5 bases, leaving 6 bases of the junction unmatched. CDR3 in amino acids: CASSSGGLGETQYF. The CDR3 coding sequence is TGTGCCAGCAGTTCAGGGGGCCTTGGAGAGACCCAGTACTTC.

V usage is TRBV5-1 and J usage is TRBJ1-1, with D possibly matching TRBD1 (6 bases). CDR3 length: 12 amino acids. V lost 4 bases, J lost 8 bases, and 12 bases lay in between. Germline V gives CDR1 SGHRS, CDR2 YFSETQ. The CDR3, as DNA: TGCGCCAGCAGCCTCGACAGGTGGGAAGCTTTCTTT. Translation: CASSLDRWEAFF. Full variable domain (missing parts from reference TRBV5-1 and TRBJ1-1): KAGVTQTPRYLIKTRGQQVTLSCSPISGHRSVSWYQQTPGQGLQFLFEYFSETQRNKGNFPGRFSGRQFSNSRSEMNVSTLELGDSALYLCASSLDRWEAFFGQGTRLTVV.

The chain joins TRBV7-2 to TRBJ2-5; 11 nucleotides line up with TRBD2. The CDR3 sequence is 17 residues long. Germline-derived CDR1 and CDR2 are SGHTA and FQGNSA. J lost 4 bases, V lost 5 bases, and 12 bases had no gene match. Here the CDR3 DNA reads TGTGCCAGCAGCCCAATCTTTAGCGGGGGGGATAGAGAGACCCAGTACTTC. Translating it yields CASSPIFSGGDRETQYF. Drawing the rest from reference TRBV7-2 and TRBJ2-5, the complete variable domain is GAGVSQSPSNKVTEKGKDVELRCDPISGHTALYWYRQSLGQGLEFLIYFQGNSAPDKSGLPSDRFSAERTGGSVSTLTIQRTQQEDSAVYLCASSPIFSGGDRETQYFGPGTRLLVL.

The chain uses TRBV6-5 and TRBJ1-2, with D maybe TRBD1 (6 bases). The ends were cut back, 0 bases at V and 4 bases at J, with 12 bases in the middle. The CDR3 loop spans 15 amino acids. Looked up from germline, CDR1 is MNHEY and CDR2 is SVGAGI. As DNA, the CDR3 is TGTGCCAGCAGTTACTCGGCCGGACAGTCCTATGGCTACACCTTC. Amino acids: CASSYSAGQSYGYTF.

This clone was counted only a few times. CDR3 nucleotide sequence: TGTGCCAGCAGTTTAATCGGGACAGGCCCCAACTATGGCTACACCTTC. Translating it yields CASSLIGTGPNYGYTF. The V call is TRBV27, the J call TRBJ1-2, with 8 nucleotides matching TRBD1. The CDR3 has 16 amino acids. J gave up 2 bases and V 2 bases, and 7 bases lay outside the gene matches. Germline loops: CDR1 MNHEY, CDR2 SMNVEV (reference sequence).

The chain joins TRBV7-9 to TRBJ2-5; the match to TRBD2 covers 11 bases. The trim removed 5 bases at V and 5 bases at J, leaving 10 bases unmatched. In germline, CDR1 is SEHNR, CDR2 FQNEAQ (reference sequence). This CDR3 region has 16 residues. CDR3 nucleotides: TGTGCCAGCAGCCCCAGACTAGCGGGGCCGGCGGAGACCCAGTACTTC. This sequence encodes CASSPRLAGPAETQYF.

This clone has only a few counts. The chain recombines TRBV5-1 with TRBJ2-6; TRBD1 matches 7 bases. Germline assignment: CDR1 SGHRS and CDR2 YFSETQ. The CDR3 is 18 amino acids. The V segment lost 3 bases and the J segment 0 bases; nucleotides outside the gene matches: 9. CDR3 sequence: CASSSAGTARSGANVLTF. The CDR3 DNA reads as TGCGCCAGCAGCTCGGCCGGGACAGCACGCTCTGGGGCCAACGTCCTGACTTTC. The full variable domain, in which reference TRBV5-1 and TRBJ2-6 provide the parts outside the CDR3, is KAGVTQTPRYLIKTRGQQVTLSCSPISGHRSVSWYQQTPGQGLQFLFEYFSETQRNKGNFPGRFSGRQFSNSRSEMNVSTLELGDSALYLCASSSAGTARSGANVLTFGAGSRLTVL.

This clone was observed a few times. The chain has TRBV29-1 and TRBJ1-1; D gene uncertain. The CDR3 has 13 amino acids. The V gene lost 6 bases and the J gene lost 3 bases, with 14 bases spanning the gap. The V gene's germline CDR1 is SQVTM and CDR2 ANQGSEA. CDR3 loop: CSVLVQEYTEAFF. In DNA form, the CDR3 reads TGCAGCGTCCTGGTCCAGGAGTACACTGAAGCTTTCTTT.

The CDR3 protein is CASSYPTAGNTIYF. The CDR3 DNA follows: TGTGCCAGCAGTTACCCAACGGCAGGAAACACCATATATTTT. This chain joins TRBV6-6 and TRBJ1-3; D uncertain. Trimming left V 2 bases short and J 4 bases short, with 9 bases between. The length of the CDR3 is 14 residues. Germline lookup yields CDR1 MNHNY and CDR2 SVGAGI (reference sequence).

Only a few counts were recorded for this clone. The chain combines TRBV9 with TRBJ2-6, with D maybe TRBD2 (6 bases). Germline V gene lookup returns CDR1 SGDLS and CDR2 YYNGEE. The CDR3 totals 16 residues. The V end lost 0 bases, the J end lost 2 bases, and 9 bases lay between the germline ends. The DNA for the CDR3 is TGTGCCAGCAGCGTAGATCCGGGGGCTGGGGCCAACGTCCTGACTTTC. It specifies CASSVDPGAGANVLTF. Full variable domain (rest looked up from reference TRBV9 and TRBJ2-6): DSGVTQTPKHLITATGQRVTLRCSPRSGDLSVYWYQQSLDQGLQFLIQYYNGEERAKGNILERFSAQQFPDLHSELNLSSLELGDSALYFCASSVDPGAGANVLTFGAGSRLTVL.

This clone was seen more than once but under ten times. The V and J genes are TRBV29-1 and TRBJ1-2; D unclear. Germline V lookup: CDR1 SQVTM, CDR2 ANQGSEA. The CDR3 totals 11 residues. The ends were cut back, 7 bases at V and 1 base at J, with 7 bases in the middle. The chain's CDR3 is CSGEYNYGYTF. The CDR3 DNA follows: TGCAGCGGGGAATATAACTATGGCTACACCTTC. The full variable domain, completed using reference TRBV29-1 and TRBJ1-2, is SAVISQKPSRDICQRGTSLTIQCQVDSQVTMMFWYRQQPGQSLTLIATANQGSEATYESGFVIDKFPISRPNLTFSTLTVSNMSPEDSSIYLCSGEYNYGYTFGSGTRLTVV.

CDR3 sequence (DNA): TGTGCCAGCAGCTTGGGGCGGACGGGAGGCAATCAGCCCCAGCATTTT. Amino acid sequence: CASSLGRTGGNQPQHF. J is TRBJ1-5 and V is TRBV5-6; D unclear. Germline V gene lookup returns CDR1 SGHDT and CDR2 YYEEEE. The CDR3 runs 16 residues. V was pared by 0 bases and J by 2 bases, with 12 bases between.

The gene calls are TRBV6-6 and TRBJ2-2; D possibly corresponds to TRBD2 (6 bases). Looked up from germline, CDR1 is MNHNY and CDR2 is SVGAGI (reference sequence). Trimming shortened V by 7 bases and J by 7 bases, and 16 bases separated the two germline ends. CDR3 length: 14 residues. The CDR3 is CASKRPSDFGELFF. Written as DNA, the CDR3 is TGTGCCAGCAAAAGGCCTAGCGATTTCGGGGAGCTGTTTTTT.